These 24 T cell receptor beta chains share one sample of origin, sequenced in a study of blood T cell repertoires in COVID-19 (TCRdb year 2020). Library construction relied on the immunoSEQ multiplex PCR assay. TCRdb retrieved this table from immuneACCESS and kept in-frame rearrangements only. Not all clones are present; in checked studies, unresolved V genes account for under half, and no reason is known for the remainder. This sample holds about 430,000 clones; approximately 88% were observed only once. The ten biggest clones cover approximately 1% of the sample. Sequencing used PBMCs or T cells enriched from blood (not recorded which). These receptors originate from a woman in her 30s with acute COVID-19.

This sequence joins TRBV3-1 (or the pseudogene TRBV3-2) and TRBJ2-7, with D possibly being TRBD1 (5 bases). The ends were cut back, 0 bases at V and 6 bases at J, with 15 bases in the middle. The CDR3 is 15 residues long. The germline V gene encodes CDR1 LGHDT and CDR2 YNNKEL (reference sequence). DNA for the CDR3: TGTGCCAGCAGCCAAGATTTTGGGGTTAGGGGCGAGCAGTACTTC. It yields the protein CASSQDFGVRGEQYF.

This chain connects TRBV12-5 to TRBJ1-2; TRBD1 matches at 7 bases. V gave up 1 base and J gave up 8 bases; unmatched junction bases: 7. Per germline, CDR1 LGHNT and CDR2 FRNRAP. The CDR3 covers 14 residues. This CDR3 is CASGLDTGVGGYTF. The CDR3, as DNA: TGTGCTAGTGGTTTGGATACAGGGGTTGGCGGCTACACCTTC.

The rearrangement links TRBV7-2 to TRBJ1-5; 8 bases agree with TRBD1. Germline V gene lookup returns CDR1 SGHTA and CDR2 FQGNSA. Trimming cost V 5 bases and J 6 bases; bases outside gene matches: 9. The CDR3 is made up of 15 amino acids. The CDR3: CASSGGQGGVQPQHF. In DNA form, the CDR3 reads TGTGCCAGCAGCGGAGGACAGGGAGGCGTTCAGCCCCAGCATTTT.

The chain joins TRBV21-1 to TRBJ1-1. TRBV21-1 represents a pseudogene. CDR3 size: 11 residues. The CDR3 here is CASSNGLGAFF. The CDR3 DNA reads TGTGCCAGCAGCAACGGACTTGGAGCTTTCTTT.

Comment on this clone: This sample includes further DNA sequences coding for the same CDR3. The chain has TRBV2 and TRBJ2-3, with 7 positions matching TRBD2. V lost 3 bases, J lost 5 bases, and 2 bases stayed unmatched. Germline V gives CDR1 SNHLY, CDR2 FYNNEI. The CDR3 loop spans 13 amino acids. The DNA for the CDR3 is TGTGCCAGCAGTGACCGGGGGGAAGATACGCAGTATTTT. Protein sequence: CASSDRGEDTQYF.

The chain uses TRBV12-3 or TRBV12-4 and TRBJ1-1; TRBD1 matches at 7 bases. The CDR3 covers 13 residues. Trimming cost V 10 bases and J 3 bases; bases outside gene matches: 8. The chain's CDR3 is CAIRQGVHTEAFF. CDR3 DNA: TGTGCCATAAGACAGGGAGTTCACACTGAAGCTTTCTTT.

The genes are TRBV27 and TRBJ2-7, with D perhaps TRBD1 (5 bases). V lost 0 bases and J 0 bases, leaving 18 bases between the germline ends. There are 18 residues in the CDR3. Germline lookup yields CDR1 MNHEY and CDR2 SMNVEV (reference sequence). The CDR3 coding sequence is TGTGCCAGCAGTTTATCTTTAGGGGTGGGCGTGGACTCCTACGAGCAGTACTTC. This translates into CASSLSLGVGVDSYEQYF.

This chain links TRBV4-1 with TRBJ2-7; 9 positions match TRBD1. Germline trimming cut 4 bases from V and 5 bases from J; bases unmatched to any gene: 6. This CDR3 has 14 residues. Germline values: CDR1 MGHRA, CDR2 YSYEKL. The CDR3 is CASSLGGTGNEQYF. CDR3 sequence (DNA): TGCGCCAGCAGCCTCGGCGGGACAGGGAACGAGCAGTACTTC.

Written as DNA, the CDR3 is TGTGCCAGCAGACTCGGACAGGACGGCAAAAACATTCAGTACTTC. Its protein is CASRLGQDGKNIQYF. The V and J genes are TRBV3-1 (or the pseudogene TRBV3-2) and TRBJ2-4; 7 nucleotides line up with TRBD1. Germline lookup yields CDR1 LGHDT and CDR2 YNNKEL (reference sequence). The V and J ends lost 6 bases and 3 bases, in that order; junction bases with no gene match: 8. This CDR3 has 15 amino acids.

The J gene is TRBJ2-7, the V gene TRBV27, with 10 bases lining up with TRBD2. Germline CDR1 and CDR2: MNHEY and SMNVEV (reference sequence). Losses at the gene ends were 7 bases for V and 0 bases for J; bases not matched to a gene: 6. This CDR3 contains 15 residues. The CDR3 loop is CASTPSGGDSYEQYF. In DNA form, the CDR3 reads TGTGCCAGCACCCCAAGCGGGGGGGACTCCTACGAGCAGTACTTC.

The V call is TRBV18, the J call TRBJ2-3, with 12 bases fitting TRBD1. The CDR3 length is 15 residues. The V gene end was trimmed by 3 bases and the J gene end by 5 bases; junction bases not matched to a gene: 3. CDR1 is KGHSH and CDR2 is LQKENI in the germline V gene. The CDR3 loop is CASSPGTGGLDTQYF. DNA of the CDR3: TGTGCCAGCTCACCGGGGACAGGGGGCTTAGATACGCAGTATTTT.

The rearrangement uses TRBV27 and TRBJ1-5, with 12 nucleotides matching TRBD1. V gave up 6 bases and J gave up 0 bases; unmatched junction bases: 9. CDR1 and CDR2 from the germline V gene are MNHEY and SMNVEV (reference sequence). This CDR3 has 18 amino acids. The CDR3 here is CASSKFWGQGASNQPQHF. The CDR3 nucleotides are TGTGCCAGCAGCAAGTTTTGGGGACAGGGGGCTAGCAATCAGCCCCAGCATTTT.

The V call is TRBV7-2, the J call TRBJ2-1, with 12 bases matching TRBD2. This CDR3 is built from 16 residues. V lost 2 bases, J lost 10 bases, and 9 bases stayed unmatched. In germline, CDR1 is SGHTA, CDR2 FQGNSA. This chain's CDR3 is CASSLLVLAGGREQFF. DNA for the CDR3: TGTGCCAGCAGCTTACTCGTACTAGCGGGGGGCCGAGAGCAGTTCTTC.

The rearrangement joins TRBV19 to TRBJ2-7; D might be TRBD1 (6 bases). This CDR3 has 14 amino acids. CDR1 and CDR2 (germline): LNHDA, SQIVND (reference sequence). V shed 6 bases and J shed 1 base, with 13 bases lying between them. In DNA form, the CDR3 reads TGTGCCAGTAGCATCGACAGGACGTCCTACGAGCAGTACTTC. Translation gives CASSIDRTSYEQYF. Combining the CDR3 with reference TRBV19 and TRBJ2-7 gives the whole variable domain DGGITQSPKYLFRKEGQNVTLSCEQNLNHDAMYWYRQDPGQGLRLIYYSQIVNDFQKGDIAEGYSVSREKKESFPLTVTSAQKNPTAFYLCASSIDRTSYEQYFGPGTRLTVT.

This clone came up a few times. V and J are TRBV11-3 and TRBJ2-1; a weak D match, TRBD2 (6 bases). Deletions cut 6 bases from V and 8 bases from J, with 11 bases between. The length of the CDR3 is 12 residues. CDR1 and CDR2 from the germline V gene are SGHNT and YENEEA. The CDR3 nucleotides read TGTGCCAGCAGTATGGGGGGAGATGAGCAGTTCTTC. This codes for CASSMGGDEQFF.

The V gene is TRBV10-3, the J gene TRBJ2-7; D is unresolved. V lost 0 bases, J lost 3 bases, and 9 bases lay in between. The germline CDR1 and CDR2 sequences are ENHRY and SYGVKD. The length of the CDR3 is 14 residues. In DNA, the CDR3 is TGTGCCATCAGTGAGTCACTACAACTCTACGAGCAGTACTTC. As protein: CAISESLQLYEQYF.

The rearrangement joins TRBV7-2 to TRBJ2-7; TRBD2 might be the D (6 bases). Between the trimmed V and J ends, which lost 4 bases and 4 bases, there was a span of 11 bases. This CDR3 contains 13 residues. CDR1 and CDR2 (germline): SGHTA, FQGNSA. CDR3 sequence reads: CASSSRGGYEQYF. In DNA, the CDR3 is TGTGCCAGCAGCTCCCGTGGGGGGTACGAGCAGTACTTC.

This clone appeared once. The rearrangement links TRBV9 to TRBJ1-4; the D gene is possibly TRBD1 (5 bases). CDR3 size: 14 residues. Trimming took off 0 bases at V and 6 bases at J, with 9 bases between the two ends. Germline V gene lookup returns CDR1 SGDLS and CDR2 YYNGEE. The CDR3 DNA reads as TGTGCCAGCAGCGTAGTCGGGACTGATGAAAAACTGTTTTTT. It yields the protein CASSVVGTDEKLFF.

This chain uses TRBV19 with TRBJ2-7, with 9 bases that match TRBD2. The CDR3 covers 15 residues. V was pared by 1 base and J by 2 bases, with 3 bases of the junction left unmatched. The V gene's germline CDR1 is LNHDA and CDR2 SQIVND (reference sequence). CDR3 nucleotides: TGTGCCAGTAGTATAGGGAGCGGGGGGCCCTACGAGCAGTACTTC. This translates into CASSIGSGGPYEQYF.

The rearrangement links TRBV30 to TRBJ1-1; no reliable D call. The germline gives CDR1 GTSNPN, CDR2 SVGIG (reference sequence). This CDR3 region has 14 residues. The germline V and J ends were trimmed by 4 bases and 4 bases, with 16 bases remaining between them. The CDR3 bases are TGTGCCTGGAATGGTGAGGTTTCCGGCACTGAAGCTTTCTTT. Protein product: CAWNGEVSGTEAFF.

This clone is a singleton in its sample. The chain links TRBV19 to TRBJ1-5; D uncertain. V was clipped by 6 bases and J by 0 bases, with 9 bases between them. CDR3 length: 14 amino acids. Germline lookup yields CDR1 LNHDA and CDR2 SQIVND (reference sequence). The CDR3 loop reads CASSPLSSNQPQHF. In DNA form, the CDR3 reads TGTGCCAGTAGCCCCCTCAGTAGCAATCAGCCCCAGCATTTT.

The chain recombines TRBV2 with TRBJ2-7, with D perhaps matching TRBD2 (6 bases). Trimming shortened V by 4 bases and J by 0 bases, and 13 bases separated the two germline ends. This CDR3 comprises 15 residues. Germline V CDR1 and CDR2: SNHLY, FYNNEI. CDR3 coding DNA: TGTGCCAGCAGTGCGGAACGGGGGAGCTCCTACGAGCAGTACTTC. Its translation is CASSAERGSSYEQYF.

This clone was seen more than once but under ten times. V usage is TRBV30 and J usage is TRBJ1-3; 8 bases align to TRBD1. CDR1 and CDR2 from the germline V gene are GTSNPN and SVGIG (reference sequence). This CDR3 comprises 17 residues. Losses at the gene ends were 4 bases for V and 1 base for J; bases not matched to a gene: 12. For the CDR3, the DNA is TGTGCCTGGACCGCATGGGGGACAGGTGAATCTGGAAACACCATATATTTT. Translated, it gives CAWTAWGTGESGNTIYF.

The chain combines TRBV24-1 with TRBJ2-5; a possible D gene is TRBD2 (6 bases). The CDR3 consists of 16 residues. The V gene lost 5 bases and the J gene lost 2 bases, with 17 bases spanning the gap. Germline V gene lookup returns CDR1 KGHDR and CDR2 SFDVKD. The CDR3 loop is CATSALGGAGQETQYF. The CDR3 nucleotides read TGTGCCACCAGTGCCTTGGGGGGTGCTGGGCAAGAGACCCAGTACTTC.